Sequencing of this TCR beta chain was carried out in a study of T cell changes during pregnancy in multiple sclerosis. Data came from immunoSEQ multiplex PCR; TCRdb stores just in-frame clones and leaves some out. The table lists about 38,000 clones, 91% of them singletons. V lost 4 bases and J lost 4, with 23 bases in between. Germline values: CDR1 SGHKS, CDR2 YYEKEE (reference sequence). This CDR3 has 17 residues. The source is a female donor with multiple sclerosis, enrolled in a pregnancy study. The chain joins TRBV5-5 to TRBJ1-1, with D maybe TRBD1 (6 bases). The sample here was CD8+ T cells from peripheral blood mononuclear cells, taken after pregnancy. CDR3: CASSPQGGTFLTTEAFF. The DNA of the CDR3 is TGTGCCAGCAGCCCACAGGGTGGAACTTTCCTAACCACTGAAGCTTTCTTT.